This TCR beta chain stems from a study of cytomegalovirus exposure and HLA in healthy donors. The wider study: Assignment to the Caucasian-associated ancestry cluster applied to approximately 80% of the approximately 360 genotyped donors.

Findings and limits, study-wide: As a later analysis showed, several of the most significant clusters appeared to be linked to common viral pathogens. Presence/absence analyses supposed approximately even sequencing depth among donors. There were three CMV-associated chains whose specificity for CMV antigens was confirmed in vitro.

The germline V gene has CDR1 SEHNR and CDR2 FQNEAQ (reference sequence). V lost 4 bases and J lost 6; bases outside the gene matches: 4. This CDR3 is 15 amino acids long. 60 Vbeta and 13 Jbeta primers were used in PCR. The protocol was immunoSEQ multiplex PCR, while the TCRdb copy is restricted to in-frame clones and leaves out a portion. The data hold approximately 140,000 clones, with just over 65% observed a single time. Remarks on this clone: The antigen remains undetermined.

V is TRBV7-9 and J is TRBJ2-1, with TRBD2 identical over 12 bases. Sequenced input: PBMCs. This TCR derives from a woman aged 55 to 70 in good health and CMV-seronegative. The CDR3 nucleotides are TGTGCCAGCAGCTCAAGGACTAGCGGGACCAATGAGCAGTTCTTC. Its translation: CASSSRTSGTNEQFF. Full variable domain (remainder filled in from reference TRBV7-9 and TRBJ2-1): DTGVSQNPRHKITKRGQNVTFRCDPISEHNRLYWYRQTLGQGPEFLTYFQNEAQLEKSRLLSDRFSAERPKGSFSTLEIQRTEQGDSAMYLCASSSRTSGTNEQFFGPGTRLTVL.